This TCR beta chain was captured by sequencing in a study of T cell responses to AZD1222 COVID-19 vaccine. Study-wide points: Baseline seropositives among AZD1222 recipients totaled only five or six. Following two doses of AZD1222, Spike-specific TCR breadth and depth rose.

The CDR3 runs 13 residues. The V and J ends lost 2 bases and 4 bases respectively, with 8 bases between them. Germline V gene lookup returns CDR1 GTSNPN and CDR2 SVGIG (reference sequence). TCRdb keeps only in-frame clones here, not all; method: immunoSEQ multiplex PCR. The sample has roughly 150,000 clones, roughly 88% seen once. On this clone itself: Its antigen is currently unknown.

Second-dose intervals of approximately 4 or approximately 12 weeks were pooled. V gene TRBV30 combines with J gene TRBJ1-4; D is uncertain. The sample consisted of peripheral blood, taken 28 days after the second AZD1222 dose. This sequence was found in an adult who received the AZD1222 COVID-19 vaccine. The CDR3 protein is CAWSRQSNEKLFF. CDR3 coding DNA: TGTGCCTGGAGTAGGCAGAGTAATGAAAAACTGTTTTTT.